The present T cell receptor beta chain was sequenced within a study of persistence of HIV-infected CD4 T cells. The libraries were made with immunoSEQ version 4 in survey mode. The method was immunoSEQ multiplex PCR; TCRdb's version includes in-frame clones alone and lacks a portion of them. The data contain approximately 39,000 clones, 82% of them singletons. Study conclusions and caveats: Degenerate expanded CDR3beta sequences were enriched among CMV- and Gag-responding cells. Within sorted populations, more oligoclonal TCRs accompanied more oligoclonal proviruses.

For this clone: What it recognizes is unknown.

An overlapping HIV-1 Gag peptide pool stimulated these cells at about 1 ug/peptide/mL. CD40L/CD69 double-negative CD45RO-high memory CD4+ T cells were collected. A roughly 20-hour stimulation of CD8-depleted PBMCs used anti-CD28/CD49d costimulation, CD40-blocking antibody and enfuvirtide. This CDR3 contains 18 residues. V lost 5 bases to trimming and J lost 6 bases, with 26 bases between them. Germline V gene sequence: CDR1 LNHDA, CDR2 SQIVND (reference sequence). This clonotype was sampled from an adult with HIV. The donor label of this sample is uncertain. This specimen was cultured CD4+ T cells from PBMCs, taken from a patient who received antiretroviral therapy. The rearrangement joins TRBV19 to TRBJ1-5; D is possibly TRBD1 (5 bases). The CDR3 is CASSVRGSGRGGGQPQHF. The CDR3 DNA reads TGTGCCAGTAGTGTCCGTGGATCAGGGAGGGGAGGTGGTCAGCCCCAGCATTTT.